Given below is one TCR beta chain in context. This specimen belongs to a study of OX40 agonist ivuxolimab in advanced cancers. Between the trimmed V and J ends, which lost 1 base and 2 bases, there was a span of 9 bases. This CDR3 has 15 amino acids. The germline CDR1 and CDR2 sequences are SNHLY and FYNNEI. Using immunoSEQ multiplex PCR, the repertoire was profiled, and TCRdb retains in-frame clones only, with some absent. In the table there are approximately 90,000 clones, 70% to 90% of which are singletons. The sequencing here drew on CD4+ or CD8+ T cells sorted from blood, taken in a trial of the OX40 agonist ivuxolimab. The sequence derives from an adult with an advanced solid tumor such as melanoma, head and neck, liver or kidney cancer. The genes are TRBV2 and TRBJ1-5; D call uncertain. CDR3 nucleotide sequence: TGTGCCAGCAGTGAAGAGGGCCTGGGCAATCAGCCCCAGCATTTT. This gives the protein CASSEEGLGNQPQHF.